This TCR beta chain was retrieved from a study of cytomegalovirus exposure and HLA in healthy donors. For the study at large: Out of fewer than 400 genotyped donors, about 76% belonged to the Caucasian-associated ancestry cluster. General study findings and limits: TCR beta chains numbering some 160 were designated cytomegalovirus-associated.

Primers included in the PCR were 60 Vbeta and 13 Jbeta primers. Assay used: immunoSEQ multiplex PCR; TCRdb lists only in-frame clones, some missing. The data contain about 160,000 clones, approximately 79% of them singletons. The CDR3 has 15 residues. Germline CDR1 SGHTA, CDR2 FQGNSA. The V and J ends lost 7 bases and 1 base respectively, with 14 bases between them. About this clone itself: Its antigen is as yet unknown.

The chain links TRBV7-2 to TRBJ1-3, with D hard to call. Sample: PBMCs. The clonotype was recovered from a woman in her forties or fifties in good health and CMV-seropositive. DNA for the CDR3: TGTGCCAGCACTATCAACAGTGGTTCTGGAAACACCATATATTTT. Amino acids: CASTINSGSGNTIYF.